One and the same sample provided the 15 T cell receptor beta chains below, sequenced in a study of blood T cell repertoires in COVID-19. Data came from immunoSEQ multiplex PCR; TCRdb stores just in-frame clones and leaves some out. This table holds 220,000 or so clones, over 65% found once. Sequences were obtained from PBMCs or T cells enriched from blood (not recorded which). Every receptor here comes from a woman aged 55 to 70 who had recovered from COVID-19.

In nucleotides, the CDR3 is TGCGCCAGCAGCCCAACTCCGGGACTAGCGGGCTACGAGCAGTACTTC. Encoded protein: CASSPTPGLAGYEQYF. The chain recombines TRBV5-1 with TRBJ2-7, with 12 bases fitting TRBD2. The CDR3 extends over 16 amino acids. After removal of 4 bases from V and 3 bases from J, the junction contained 8 bases not matched to a gene. Germline CDR1 is SGHRS and CDR2 is YFSETQ.

The rearrangement uses TRBV3-1 (or the pseudogene TRBV3-2) and TRBJ1-1; D is unresolved. Trimming cost V 4 bases and J 3 bases, with 6 bases left between them. This CDR3 spans 12 amino acids. Looked up from germline, CDR1 is LGHDT and CDR2 is YNNKEL (reference sequence). CDR3 coding DNA: TGTGCCAGCAGCCTTCTCGACACTGAAGCTTTCTTT. This gives the protein CASSLLDTEAFF.

The V gene is TRBV6-5, the J gene TRBJ2-1; possibly TRBD2 for D (6 bases). Trimming removed 0 bases from V and 0 bases from J, with 9 bases in between. In germline, CDR1 is MNHEY, CDR2 SVGAGI. The CDR3 has 16 residues. The CDR3 DNA reads TGTGCCAGCAGTTACTCTGGGGGGAGCTCCTACAATGAGCAGTTCTTC. It translates to CASSYSGGSSYNEQFF.

J is TRBJ2-7 and V is TRBV6-5; D possibly corresponds to TRBD2 (6 bases). The CDR3 runs to 14 residues. Deletions cut 8 bases from V and 6 bases from J, with 20 bases between. Germline lookup yields CDR1 MNHEY and CDR2 SVGAGI. The CDR3 sequence: CASDLSGFSTEQYF. In DNA, the CDR3 is TGTGCCAGCGACCTTAGCGGTTTCAGTACCGAGCAGTACTTC.

The V call is TRBV11-2, the J call TRBJ2-7, with 8 bases lining up with TRBD1. Trimming at V came to 5 bases and at J to 1 base, leaving 10 bases not matched to a gene. CDR1 and CDR2 (germline): SGHAT, FQNNGV. The CDR3 loop spans 16 amino acids. The CDR3 bases are TGTGCCAGCAGCACCACGTCCAGGGGGCCTTCCTACGAGCAGTACTTC. Translating it yields CASSTTSRGPSYEQYF.

The genes are TRBV24-1 and TRBJ2-3; 10 nucleotides line up with TRBD1. CDR1 is KGHDR and CDR2 is SFDVKD in the germline V gene. The CDR3 has 16 amino acids. Losses at the gene ends were 3 bases for V and 4 bases for J; bases not matched to a gene: 6. CDR3 coding DNA: TGTGCCACCAGTGATCCGGGACAGGGGTCCCCAGATACGCAGTATTTT. Its translation is CATSDPGQGSPDTQYF.

This clone was found a few times. The chain recombines TRBV6-5 with TRBJ1-1; 9 bases are a match to TRBD1. With 6 bases clipped from V and 0 bases from J, the junction kept 5 bases outside the gene matches. This CDR3 comprises 15 residues. In germline, CDR1 is MNHEY, CDR2 SVGAGI. The CDR3 DNA reads as TGTGCCAGCAGAGACAGGGGGGCTATGAACACTGAAGCTTTCTTT. Translating gives CASRDRGAMNTEAFF.

The chain joins TRBV19 to TRBJ1-5, with D hard to call. CDR3 size: 14 residues. Germline CDR1 and CDR2: LNHDA and SQIVND (reference sequence). The germline V and J ends were trimmed by 5 bases and 7 bases, with 15 bases remaining between them. CDR3 region: CASSFGLSGQPQHF. CDR3 coding DNA: TGTGCCAGTAGTTTTGGTCTTTCGGGACAGCCCCAGCATTTT. The complete variable domain, with remaining parts taken from reference TRBV19 and TRBJ1-5, reads DGGITQSPKYLFRKEGQNVTLSCEQNLNHDAMYWYRQDPGQGLRLIYYSQIVNDFQKGDIAEGYSVSREKKESFPLTVTSAQKNPTAFYLCASSFGLSGQPQHFGDGTRLSIL.

CDR3 residues: CASSLVRVPLYRGTDTQYF. CDR3 in DNA: TGTGCCAGCAGCTTAGTACGGGTCCCCCTTTATCGGGGCACAGATACGCAGTATTTT. The chain has TRBV13 and TRBJ2-3; D not certain. This CDR3 is 19 amino acids long. Per germline, CDR1 PRHDT and CDR2 FYEKMQ (reference sequence). V lost 1 base and J lost 1, with 21 bases in between.

The CDR3 bases are TGTGCCAGTAGTATGGAGGCCTTAGCTAACACCGGGGAGCTGTTTTTT. Its translation is CASSMEALANTGELFF. V usage is TRBV19 and J usage is TRBJ2-2; possibly TRBD2 for D (5 bases). CDR3 length equals 16 residues. Per the germline V gene, CDR1 is LNHDA and CDR2 is SQIVND (reference sequence). The V end was cut by 3 bases, the J end by 2 bases, with 13 bases between. The full variable domain, its missing parts supplied by reference TRBV19 and TRBJ2-2, is DGGITQSPKYLFRKEGQNVTLSCEQNLNHDAMYWYRQDPGQGLRLIYYSQIVNDFQKGDIAEGYSVSREKKESFPLTVTSAQKNPTAFYLCASSMEALANTGELFFGEGSRLTVL.

This chain uses TRBV3-1 (or the pseudogene TRBV3-2) with TRBJ2-3; D is perhaps TRBD2 (7 bases). V gave up 4 bases and J gave up 3 bases, with 14 bases separating them. CDR1 is LGHDT, CDR2 YNNKEL, per germline (reference sequence). The CDR3 length is 15 residues. The CDR3 sequence is CASSLGGGGTDTQYF. DNA of the CDR3: TGTGCCAGCAGCCTAGGGGGAGGGGGGACAGATACGCAGTATTTT.

This chain joins TRBV27 and TRBJ2-2; D is perhaps TRBD1 (5 bases). The CDR3 contains 18 residues. Germline V gene data show CDR1 as MNHEY and CDR2 as SMNVEV (reference sequence). Deletions cut 5 bases from V and 0 bases from J, with 19 bases between. The chain's CDR3 is CASSQGWGQPANTGELFF. The CDR3 nucleotides are TGTGCCAGCAGTCAAGGGTGGGGCCAGCCTGCGAACACCGGGGAGCTGTTTTTT.

This clone has just one count. J is TRBJ1-2 and V is TRBV6-5; 7 bases match TRBD1. Germline V lookup: CDR1 MNHEY, CDR2 SVGAGI. This CDR3 has 14 residues. The junction had 7 bases not matched to a gene; V was cut back by 4 bases and J by 5 bases. The CDR3 reads CASSSRQGRYGYTF. The CDR3 nucleotides read TGTGCCAGCAGTTCGCGACAGGGTCGGTATGGCTACACCTTC.

The chain recombines TRBV6-5 with TRBJ2-7; 10 bases align to TRBD2. There are 15 residues in the CDR3. Germline V lookup: CDR1 MNHEY, CDR2 SVGAGI. The junction had 9 bases not matched to a gene; V was cut back by 6 bases and J by 4 bases. For the CDR3, the DNA is TGTGCCAGCAGACGGACTAGCGGCCTACTATACGAGCAGTACTTC. It specifies CASRRTSGLLYEQYF.

This clone appeared a single time. CDR3 in DNA: TGCGCCAGCAGCTTGGAATGGGTAGCGGGAGGGGGGAATGAGCAGTTCTTC. Translation gives CASSLEWVAGGGNEQFF. The rearrangement joins TRBV5-1 to TRBJ2-1; 11 bases line up with TRBD2. Trimming at V came to 0 bases and at J to 7 bases, leaving 9 bases not matched to a gene. The CDR3 runs to 17 residues. Germline V gene data show CDR1 as SGHRS and CDR2 as YFSETQ.